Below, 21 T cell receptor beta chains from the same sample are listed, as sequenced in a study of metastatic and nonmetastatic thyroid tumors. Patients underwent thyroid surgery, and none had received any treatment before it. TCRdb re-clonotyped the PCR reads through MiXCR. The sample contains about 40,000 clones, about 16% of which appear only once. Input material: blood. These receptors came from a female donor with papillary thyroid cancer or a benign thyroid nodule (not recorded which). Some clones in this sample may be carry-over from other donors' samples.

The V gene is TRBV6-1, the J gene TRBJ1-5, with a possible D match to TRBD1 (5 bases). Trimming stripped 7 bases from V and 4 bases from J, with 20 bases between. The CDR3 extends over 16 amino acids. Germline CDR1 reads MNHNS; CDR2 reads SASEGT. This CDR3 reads CASTHGVGGGNQPQHF. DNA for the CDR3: TGTGCCAGCACCCACGGAGTGGGTGGGGGGAATCAGCCCCAGCATTTT.

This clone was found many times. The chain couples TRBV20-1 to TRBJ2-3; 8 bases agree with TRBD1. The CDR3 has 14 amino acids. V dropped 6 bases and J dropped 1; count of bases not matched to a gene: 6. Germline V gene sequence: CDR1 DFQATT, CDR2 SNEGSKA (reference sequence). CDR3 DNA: TGCAGTGCAATCCCGGGACAGGGCACAGATACGCAGTATTTT. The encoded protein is CSAIPGQGTDTQYF.

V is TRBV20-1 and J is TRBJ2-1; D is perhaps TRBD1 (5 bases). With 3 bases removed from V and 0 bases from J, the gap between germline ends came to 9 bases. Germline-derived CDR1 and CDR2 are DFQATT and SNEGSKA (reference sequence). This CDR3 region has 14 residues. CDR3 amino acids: CSASVQGSYNEQFF. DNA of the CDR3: TGCAGTGCTAGCGTTCAGGGCTCCTACAATGAGCAGTTCTTC.

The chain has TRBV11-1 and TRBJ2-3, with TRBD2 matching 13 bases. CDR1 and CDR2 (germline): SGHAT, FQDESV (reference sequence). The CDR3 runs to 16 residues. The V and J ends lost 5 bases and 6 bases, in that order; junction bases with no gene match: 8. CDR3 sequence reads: CASSLLAGGPRDTQYF. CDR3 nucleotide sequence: TGTGCCAGCAGCCTACTAGCGGGAGGGCCTAGGGATACGCAGTATTTT.

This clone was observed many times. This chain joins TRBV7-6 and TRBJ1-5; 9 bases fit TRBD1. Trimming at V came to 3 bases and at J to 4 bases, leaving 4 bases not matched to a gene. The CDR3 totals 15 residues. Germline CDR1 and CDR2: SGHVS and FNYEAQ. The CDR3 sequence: CASSLGTGINQPQHF. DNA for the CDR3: TGTGCCAGCAGCTTGGGGACAGGGATTAATCAGCCCCAGCATTTT.

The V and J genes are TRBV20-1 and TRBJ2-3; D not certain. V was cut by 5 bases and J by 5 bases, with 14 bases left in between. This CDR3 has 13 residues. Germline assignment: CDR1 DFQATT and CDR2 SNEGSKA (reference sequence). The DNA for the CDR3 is TGCAGTGCTCCTAACACTGACCGAGATACGCAGTATTTT. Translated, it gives CSAPNTDRDTQYF.

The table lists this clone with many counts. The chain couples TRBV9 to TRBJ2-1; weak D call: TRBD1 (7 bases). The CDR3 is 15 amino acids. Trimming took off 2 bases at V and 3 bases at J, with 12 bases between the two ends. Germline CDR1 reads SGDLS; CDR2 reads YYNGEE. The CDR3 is CASSVAGGNYNEQFF. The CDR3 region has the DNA TGTGCCAGCAGCGTCGCAGGGGGGAACTACAATGAGCAGTTCTTC.

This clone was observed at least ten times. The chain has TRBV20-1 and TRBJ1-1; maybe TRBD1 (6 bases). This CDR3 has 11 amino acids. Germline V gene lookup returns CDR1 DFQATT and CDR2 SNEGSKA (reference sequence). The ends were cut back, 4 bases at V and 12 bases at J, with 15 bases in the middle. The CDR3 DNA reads TGCAGTGCTATTGGCAGGGGCGCGTCTTTCTTT. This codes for CSAIGRGASFF.

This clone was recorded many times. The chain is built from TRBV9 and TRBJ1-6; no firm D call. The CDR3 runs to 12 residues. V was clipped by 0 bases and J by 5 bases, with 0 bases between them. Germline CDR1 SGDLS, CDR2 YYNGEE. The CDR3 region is CASSVDNSPLHF. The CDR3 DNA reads TGTGCCAGCAGCGTAGATAATTCACCCCTCCACTTT.

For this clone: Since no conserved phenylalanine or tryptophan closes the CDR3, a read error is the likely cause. The CDR3, as DNA: TGTGCCAGCAGCTTAAGGGTAGGGGTGGGGTACACTGAAGCTTTCCTT. The encoded protein is CASSLRVGVGYTEAFL. This rearrangement joins TRBV11-2 to TRBJ1-1; D may be TRBD1 (5 bases). There are 16 residues in the CDR3. Germline-derived CDR1 and CDR2 are SGHAT and FQNNGV. V was cut by 2 bases and J by 3 bases, with 16 bases left in between.

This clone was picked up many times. CDR3 in amino acids: CAISESTEPYGYTF. The CDR3 DNA reads as TGTGCCATCAGTGAGTCGACCGAACCCTATGGCTACACCTTC. This sequence joins TRBV10-3 and TRBJ1-2; D is unresolved. Germline CDR1 is ENHRY and CDR2 is SYGVKD. V was clipped by 0 bases and J by 4 bases, with 9 bases between them. CDR3 length: 14 residues.

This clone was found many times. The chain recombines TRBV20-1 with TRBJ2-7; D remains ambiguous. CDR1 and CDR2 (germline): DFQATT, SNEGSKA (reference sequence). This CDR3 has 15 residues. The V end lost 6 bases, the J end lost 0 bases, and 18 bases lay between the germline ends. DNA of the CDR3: TGCAGTGCGAGCGACGATTTCACGAGCTCCTACGAGCAGTACTTC. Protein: CSASDDFTSSYEQYF.

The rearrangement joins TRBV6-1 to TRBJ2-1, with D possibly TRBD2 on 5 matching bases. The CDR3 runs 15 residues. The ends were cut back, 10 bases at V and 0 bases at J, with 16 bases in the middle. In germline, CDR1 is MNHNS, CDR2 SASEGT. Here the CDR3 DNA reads TGTGCCATCAGCAGCGGTGCAACCTCCTACAATGAGCAGTTCTTC. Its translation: CAISSGATSYNEQFF.

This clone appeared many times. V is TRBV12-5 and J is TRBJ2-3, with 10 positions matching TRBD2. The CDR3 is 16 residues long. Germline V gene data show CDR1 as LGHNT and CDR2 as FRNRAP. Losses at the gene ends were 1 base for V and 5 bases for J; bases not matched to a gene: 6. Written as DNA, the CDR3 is TGTGCTAGTGGTTTGGGGCTAGCGGGGGAAGTAGATACGCAGTATTTT. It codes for CASGLGLAGEVDTQYF.

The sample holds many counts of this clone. Here the CDR3 reads CASSFDRANTGELFF. The CDR3 DNA follows: TGCGCCAGCAGCTTTGACAGGGCGAACACCGGGGAGCTGTTTTTT. The chain links TRBV5-1 to TRBJ2-2; 7 bases match TRBD1. This CDR3 region has 15 residues. The germline CDR1 and CDR2 sequences are SGHRS and YFSETQ. Unmatched junction bases numbered 1, after V lost 2 bases and J lost 0 bases.

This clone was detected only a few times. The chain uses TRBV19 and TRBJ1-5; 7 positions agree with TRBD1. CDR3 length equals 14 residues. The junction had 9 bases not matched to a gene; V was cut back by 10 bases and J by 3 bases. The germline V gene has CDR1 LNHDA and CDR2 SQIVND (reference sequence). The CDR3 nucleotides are TGTGCCATTACCCCGGACAGGATCAATCAGCCCCAGCATTTT. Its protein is CAITPDRINQPQHF.

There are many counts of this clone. The CDR3 DNA sequence: TGTGCCAGTAGCTATGGGACAGGGAGGGGAGATACGCAGTATTTT. Its protein is CASSYGTGRGDTQYF. The rearrangement uses TRBV19 and TRBJ2-3; 9 bases agree with TRBD1. Germline V gene data show CDR1 as LNHDA and CDR2 as SQIVND (reference sequence). The CDR3 consists of 15 residues. Trimming at V came to 6 bases and at J to 5 bases, leaving 9 bases not matched to a gene.

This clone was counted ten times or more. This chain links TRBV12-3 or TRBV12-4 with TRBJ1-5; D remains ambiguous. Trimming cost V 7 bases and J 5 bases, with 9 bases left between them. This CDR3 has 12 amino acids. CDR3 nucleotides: TGTGCCAGCAATGGGGAGGATCAGCCCCAGCATTTT. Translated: CASNGEDQPQHF.

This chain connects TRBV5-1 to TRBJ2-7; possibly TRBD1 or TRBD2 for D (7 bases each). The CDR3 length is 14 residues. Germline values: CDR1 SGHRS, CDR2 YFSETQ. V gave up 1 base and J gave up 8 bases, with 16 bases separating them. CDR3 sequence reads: CASSLSGTVDKQYF. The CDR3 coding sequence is TGCGCCAGCAGCTTGAGCGGGACAGTGGATAAGCAGTACTTC.

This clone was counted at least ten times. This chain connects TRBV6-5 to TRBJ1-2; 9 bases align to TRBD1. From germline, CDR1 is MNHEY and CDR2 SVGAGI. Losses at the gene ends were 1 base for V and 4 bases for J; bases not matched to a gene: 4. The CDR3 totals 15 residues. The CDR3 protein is CASSYFTGGGYGYTF. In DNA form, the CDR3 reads TGTGCCAGCAGTTACTTCACAGGGGGCGGCTATGGCTACACCTTC.

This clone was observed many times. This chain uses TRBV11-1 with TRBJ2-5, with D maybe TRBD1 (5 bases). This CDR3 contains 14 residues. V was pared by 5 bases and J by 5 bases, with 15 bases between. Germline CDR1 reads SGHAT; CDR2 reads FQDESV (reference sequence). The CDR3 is CASSPSGLLETQYF. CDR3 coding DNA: TGTGCCAGCAGCCCATCAGGGCTTCTGGAGACCCAGTACTTC.